The sample holds a few counts of the clone carrying this T cell receptor beta chain. Its specificity is not known. These data originate in a study of T-cell reconstitution after alpha-beta-depleted transplantation in children. Molecular barcoding with unique molecular identifiers was used for the TCRbeta library. TCRdb reprocessed the PCR reads with MiXCR, giving one entry per CDR3 protein. The profile covers 500,000 or so distinct CDR3 sequences, with approximately 10% appearing a single time and approximately 15% taken by the ten largest. V shed 6 bases and J shed 2 bases, with 19 bases lying between them. In germline, CDR1 is SEHNR, CDR2 FQNEAQ (reference sequence). The CDR3 sequence is 16 residues long. Overall study results and limits: Some patients owed their high day-60 TCRbeta diversity to surviving recipient T cells and thymic progenitors. Several hundred graft clones that had expanded were reportedly the source of alpha-beta T cells about two months after transplant. Most T-cell counts and diversity one year after the transplant came from T cells that were newly produced.

The origin of this receptor is a female patient between 2 and 15 years old who had a stem cell transplant for aplastic anemia, so the T cells may come from the graft donor. Sequenced material: PBMCs, mostly from graft donor cells, taken 180 days after TCRalphabeta/CD19-depleted stem cell transplant. The chain employs TRBV7-9 and TRBJ2-5; possible D gene TRBD1, 6 bases. The CDR3 spells CASRHTPGQVQETQYF. CDR3 sequence (DNA): TGTGCCAGCAGACATACCCCGGGACAAGTTCAAGAGACCCAGTACTTC.